This TCR beta chain is drawn from a study of blood T cell repertoires in COVID-19. Study at large: Sites across the United States, Italy and Spain contributed samples from acute and convalescent COVID-19. Sample material is recorded as cDNA or gDNA derived from T cells, B-cell-depleted T cells, or PBMCs.

Source study methods: Using reference gene primer amplification, nucleated cell counts were estimated. Only in-frame clones appear in the TCRdb table, and some are missing; sequencing was by immunoSEQ multiplex PCR. The DNA gave D and trimming, while V, J and clone size come from that table. The table has approximately 130,000 clones, roughly 72% seen once; the top ten hold under 14%. V dropped 4 bases and J dropped 3 bases, with 11 bases sitting between them. Germline V gene sequence: CDR1 SGHNT, CDR2 YYREEE (reference sequence). The CDR3 has 15 amino acids. Material for sequencing was peripheral blood. The rearrangement uses TRBV5-4 and TRBJ2-6; a weak D match, TRBD1 (6 bases). The clonotype was recovered from a human donor in a cohort sampled during active COVID-19. The CDR3 region is CASSRQGFGANVLTF. CDR3 bases: TGTGCCAGCAGCCGTCAGGGGTTTGGGGCCAACGTCCTGACTTTC.